This is a list of T cell receptor beta chains from one sample in a study of control samples from healthy donors and cancer patients. Clones were read by immunoSEQ multiplex PCR, and TCRdb kept only the in-frame ones, dropping some. The table includes 70,000 to 100,000 clones, roughly 89% detected once. Sequencing was performed on blood. These receptors were obtained from a man aged 50-60 years in good health. Both conserved end residues are part of each CDR3. D genes are given only for firm matches. Size tells how often a clone was seen (once, few, many) or the class of an expanded clone, and some rows leave it out.

CDR3 DNA,CDR3 protein,clone size,V gene,D gene,J gene
TGTGCCAGCAGTTTAATTAATGAGCAGTTCTTC,CASSLINEQFF,.,TRBV12-3/TRBV12-4,.,TRBJ2-1
TGCGCCAGCAGCCCAATCTTCACAGGGAACGGCAATCAGCCCCAGCATTTT,CASSPIFTGNGNQPQHF,.,TRBV4-1,.,TRBJ1-5
TGTGCCAGCCAAGACGGGGGCGATAGAGATACGCAGTATTTT,CASQDGGDRDTQYF,.,TRBV19,.,TRBJ2-3
TGTGCCACCAGTGATCCTACCCCGGAGAGAGAGACCCAGTACTTC,CATSDPTPERETQYF,.,TRBV24-1,.,TRBJ2-5
TGCGCCAGCGCTACTGGGGCTAGCGAGCAGTACTTC,CASATGASEQYF,.,TRBV5-1,.,TRBJ2-7
TGTGCTTGCGCAGCTGATGTCTCCTATAATTCACCCCTCCACTTT,CACAADVSYNSPLHF,.,TRBV30,.,TRBJ1-6
TGTGCCAGCAGCGTTGGAGGGGGAGGCAATCAGCCCCAGCATTTT,CASSVGGGGNQPQHF,once,TRBV9,.,TRBJ1-5
TGTGCCAGCAGCCCCCAACGGACGGAATATGGCTACACCTTC,CASSPQRTEYGYTF,.,TRBV4-2,.,TRBJ1-2
TGTGCCAGCAGCTTAGACGGACAGCTTTCTGGAAACACCATATATTTT,CASSLDGQLSGNTIYF,.,TRBV7-9,.,TRBJ1-3
TGTGCCAGCAGCACCTTAAACACTGAAGCTTTCTTT,CASSTLNTEAFF,.,TRBV6-2/TRBV6-3,.,TRBJ1-1
TGTGCCAGTAGGCCCGGTGGGCTAGCGGGAAACAATGAGCAGTTCTTC,CASRPGGLAGNNEQFF,.,TRBV19,TRBD2,TRBJ2-1
TGTGCCAGCAGCATCGAACGACAGGGGGGCTACACCTTC,CASSIERQGGYTF,.,TRBV9,TRBD1,TRBJ1-2
TGTGCCAGCAAGGGGAACACCGGGGAGCTGTTTTTT,CASKGNTGELFF,once,TRBV5-8,.,TRBJ2-2
TGTGCCAGCAGCCCGGGACAGAACTCCTACGAGCAGTACTTC,CASSPGQNSYEQYF,.,TRBV5-4,TRBD1,TRBJ2-7
TGTGCCAGCAGCCAAGATTGGAAGGATTCACCCCTCCACTTT,CASSQDWKDSPLHF,.,TRBV3-1/TRBV3-2,.,TRBJ1-6
TGCGCCAGCAGACCATCCGACAGGGGCGTCACTGAAGCTTTCTTT,CASRPSDRGVTEAFF,.,TRBV5-1,TRBD1,TRBJ1-1
TGTGCCAGCAGCTTAATACAGGGGGACACCGGGGAGCTGTTTTTT,CASSLIQGDTGELFF,.,TRBV7-8,TRBD1,TRBJ2-2
TGTGCTAGTGCAGGAGGGGTCAGTGGGGCCAACGTCCTGACTTTC,CASAGGVSGANVLTF,.,TRBV12-5,.,TRBJ2-6
TGCGCCAGCAGCCCAGGGACAGCAAACCCTCGATTCTCTGGAAACACCATATATTTT,CASSPGTANPRFSGNTIYF,.,TRBV5-1,TRBD1,TRBJ1-3
TGTGCCAGCTCACCAAAAGATGGGACTGAAGCTTTCTTT,CASSPKDGTEAFF,.,TRBV18,.,TRBJ1-1
TGCAGCGTTGAAAGGGCAGATACGCAGTATTTT,CSVERADTQYF,.,TRBV29-1,.,TRBJ2-3
TGTGCCAGCAGCCCGGGACAGGGCTATGGCTACACCTTC,CASSPGQGYGYTF,.,TRBV7-2,TRBD1,TRBJ1-2
TGTGCCAGCAGTTCGATGGCTGGCCAGGGGGGCTACACCTTC,CASSSMAGQGGYTF,.,TRBV2,.,TRBJ1-2
TGTGCCAGCAGCGTGGATTGGACTAACTATGGCTACACCTTC,CASSVDWTNYGYTF,.,TRBV9,.,TRBJ1-2
TGCGCCAGCAGTGAGTCTCCCCTCAATGAGCAGTTCTTC,CASSESPLNEQFF,.,TRBV10-2,.,TRBJ2-1
TGTGCCAGCTCACCAATCGGAGCTGGCTCGAGCTCCTATAATTCACCCCTCCACTTT,CASSPIGAGSSSYNSPLHF,once,TRBV18,.,TRBJ1-6
TGCAGCGTTAGTCCCAATCTAATAAGGAGCGCTGAAGCTTTCTTT,CSVSPNLIRSAEAFF,.,TRBV29-1,.,TRBJ1-1
TGTGCCAGCAGCGTAGGGTCAGGAGAGTCCCAAGGCTACACCTTC,CASSVGSGESQGYTF,.,TRBV9,.,TRBJ1-2
TGTGCCAGCAGCCGAGAGAATTCTAACTATGGCTACACCTTC,CASSRENSNYGYTF,.,TRBV3-1/TRBV3-2,.,TRBJ1-2
TGCGCCAGCAGCCTGACAGGGGGTAATGAAAAACTGTTTTTT,CASSLTGGNEKLFF,.,TRBV5-1,TRBD1,TRBJ1-4
TGTGCCAGCAGCCAAGACCTTACAGGGGGAATAACGAACACCGGGGAGCTGTTTTTT,CASSQDLTGGITNTGELFF,.,TRBV3-1/TRBV3-2,TRBD1,TRBJ2-2
TGTGCCAGCAGTCCAGGTAACTACGAGCAGTACTTC,CASSPGNYEQYF,.,TRBV6-6,.,TRBJ2-7
TGTGCCAGCGCGGTAAGGGATGCGAATGGCTACACCTTC,CASAVRDANGYTF,.,TRBV2,.,TRBJ1-2
TGTGCCACCAGCGAAGGGGCGAGGCCCCAGCATTTT,CATSEGARPQHF,few,TRBV24-1,.,TRBJ1-5
TGTGCCAGCAGCTTGACAGGGGACTACGAGCAGTACTTC,CASSLTGDYEQYF,.,TRBV7-8,TRBD1,TRBJ2-7
TGTGCCAGTAGTACGGGATTTTACGAGCAGTACTTC,CASSTGFYEQYF,once,TRBV19,.,TRBJ2-7
TGTGCCACCAGCAGAGATGCCGGACAGAGAATGAACACTGAAGCTTTCTTT,CATSRDAGQRMNTEAFF,.,TRBV15,.,TRBJ1-1
TGCAGCACCAGGGGCAATAATGGCTACACCTTC,CSTRGNNGYTF,.,TRBV29-1,.,TRBJ1-2
TGTGCCAGCAGCTTAGCCGGGGAATCATCAGAGACCCAGTACTTC,CASSLAGESSETQYF,few,TRBV7-2,.,TRBJ2-5
TGCAGCGTTGTTAGCGGGGGGGCCAATGAGCAGTTCTTC,CSVVSGGANEQFF,.,TRBV29-1,TRBD2,TRBJ2-1
TGTGCCAGCAGCGGACCCGCCAGTGATACGCAGTATTTT,CASSGPASDTQYF,.,TRBV9,.,TRBJ2-3
TGTGCCAGCAGTGAAGCGCTTCGCCAACTCGGGGCTTTCTTT,CASSEALRQLGAFF,.,TRBV2,.,TRBJ1-1
TGTGCCAGCAGCCGGACCCCAAATGAAAAACTGTTTTTT,CASSRTPNEKLFF,.,TRBV12-3/TRBV12-4,.,TRBJ1-4
TGTGCCAGCAGAGATTCCGGGACAGGGGTTTACGAGCAGTACTTC,CASRDSGTGVYEQYF,.,TRBV2,TRBD1,TRBJ2-7